The 29 T cell receptor beta chains listed next were all sequenced from one sample in a study of shared clonotypes between healthy human individuals. Clones were sequenced by immunoSEQ multiplex PCR, and TCRdb holds only the in-frame ones, with some missing. The table shows 500,000 to 650,000 clones, with around 81% occurring only once. Source material: PBMCs. The receptor source for this set is a woman aged 40 to 50 in good health. Some clones in this sample may be carry-over from other donors' samples.

The genes are TRBV6-5 and TRBJ2-3, with D hard to call. The CDR3 spans 13 residues. V was cut by 0 bases and J by 2 bases, with 3 bases left in between. Germline-derived CDR1 and CDR2 are MNHEY and SVGAGI. The CDR3 DNA reads TGTGCCAGCAGTTACTCGACCACAGATACGCAGTATTTT. Its protein is CASSYSTTDTQYF.

Here the CDR3 reads CATSREGRTAGTDTQYF. Written as DNA, the CDR3 is TGTGCCACCAGCAGAGAGGGGAGGACTGCAGGCACAGATACGCAGTATTTT. This rearrangement joins TRBV15 to TRBJ2-3, with D perhaps TRBD2 (6 bases). Per germline, CDR1 LNHNV and CDR2 YYDKDF (reference sequence). V gave up 0 bases and J gave up 1 base, with 14 bases separating them. This CDR3 spans 17 amino acids.

In its sample, this clone was seen once. This chain uses TRBV5-1 with TRBJ1-2; TRBD1 matches 9 bases. CDR1 and CDR2 from the germline V gene are SGHRS and YFSETQ. This CDR3 comprises 16 residues. Trimming took 4 bases from V and 2 from J; bases not matched to a gene: 9. CDR3 DNA sequence: TGCGCCAGCAGCCCGGACTTCGGACAGGGGAACTATGGCTACACCTTC. Translation gives CASSPDFGQGNYGYTF. Combining the CDR3 with reference TRBV5-1 and TRBJ1-2 gives the whole variable domain KAGVTQTPRYLIKTRGQQVTLSCSPISGHRSVSWYQQTPGQGLQFLFEYFSETQRNKGNFPGRFSGRQFSNSRSEMNVSTLELGDSALYLCASSPDFGQGNYGYTFGSGTRLTVV.

V is TRBV28 and J is TRBJ2-1, with D hard to call. V was clipped by 10 bases and J by 5 bases, with 9 bases between them. Germline values: CDR1 MDHEN, CDR2 SYDVKM. CDR3 size: 11 residues. The CDR3 is CAIGNHNEQFF. The CDR3 DNA reads TGTGCCATCGGAAACCACAATGAGCAGTTCTTC.

This chain joins TRBV5-1 and TRBJ2-7, with TRBD2 matching over 12 bases. The CDR3 consists of 15 residues. The germline V gene has CDR1 SGHRS and CDR2 YFSETQ. V lost 0 bases, J lost 2 bases, and 0 bases stayed unmatched. The CDR3 DNA follows: TGCGCCAGCAGCTTGGGGACTAGCGGGGCCTACGAGCAGTACTTC. Amino acids: CASSLGTSGAYEQYF.

The chain is built from TRBV5-1 and TRBJ2-1; D not certain. Germline lookup yields CDR1 SGHRS and CDR2 YFSETQ. This CDR3 is 13 amino acids long. V lost 3 bases, J lost 10 bases, and 14 bases lay in between. CDR3 protein: CASSSTTPSEQFF. The DNA of the CDR3 is TGCGCCAGCAGCTCCACGACACCCTCCGAGCAGTTCTTC.

The chain couples TRBV6-1 to TRBJ1-1; a weak D match, TRBD1 (6 bases). The CDR3 runs to 13 residues. Germline CDR1 is MNHNS and CDR2 is SASEGT. The V end lost 6 bases, the J end lost 5 bases, and 13 bases lay between the germline ends. The CDR3 is CASRDRGGTEAFF. As DNA, the CDR3 is TGTGCCAGCAGGGACAGAGGAGGGACTGAAGCTTTCTTT.

The chain carries TRBV18 and TRBJ2-6; D is uncertain. The CDR3 covers 16 residues. Germline-derived CDR1 and CDR2 are KGHSH and LQKENI. The germline V and J ends were trimmed by 0 bases and 0 bases, with 6 bases remaining between them. CDR3 coding DNA: TGTGCCAGCTCACCACCGGGCGGCTCTGGGGCCAACGTCCTGACTTTC. Its translation is CASSPPGGSGANVLTF. Complete variable domain (other parts from reference TRBV18 and TRBJ2-6): NAGVMQNPRHLVRRRGQEARLRCSPMKGHSHVYWYRQLPEEGLKFMVYLQKENIIDESGMPKERFSAEFPKEGPSILRIQQVVRGDSAAYFCASSPPGGSGANVLTFGAGSRLTVL.

This rearrangement joins TRBV5-1 to TRBJ2-3; D not resolved. Germline V gene lookup returns CDR1 SGHRS and CDR2 YFSETQ. V lost 6 bases, J lost 0 bases, and 8 bases lay in between. This CDR3 contains 13 residues. The CDR3 DNA reads TGCGCCAGCACCCCTGGAAGCACAGATACGCAGTATTTT. It is translated as CASTPGSTDTQYF.

The J gene is TRBJ2-4, the V gene TRBV14, with D perhaps given as TRBD1 or TRBD2 (6 bases each). The V gene lost 3 bases and the J gene lost 1 base, with 16 bases spanning the gap. Per germline, CDR1 SGHDN and CDR2 FVKESK. CDR3 length: 17 residues. The CDR3, as DNA: TGTGCCAGCAGCCATTCCCTCGGGGGCTACGCCAAAAACATTCAGTACTTC. It encodes CASSHSLGGYAKNIQYF.

The rearrangement links TRBV15 to TRBJ2-3; 11 bases are a match to TRBD2. The CDR3 runs 18 residues. Per the germline V gene, CDR1 is LNHNV and CDR2 is YYDKDF (reference sequence). Trimming removed 0 bases from V and 3 bases from J; junction bases left unmatched: 8. CDR3 nucleotide sequence: TGTGCCACCAGCAGAGATGGTCTTAGCGGGAGGGAAACAGATACGCAGTATTTT. This gives the protein CATSRDGLSGRETDTQYF.

The chain combines TRBV19 with TRBJ2-5; possible D gene TRBD1, 5 bases. V lost 2 bases, J lost 4 bases, and 5 bases lay in between. The CDR3 extends over 12 amino acids. Germline assignment: CDR1 LNHDA and CDR2 SQIVND (reference sequence). CDR3 region: CASSIQGETQYF. CDR3 DNA: TGTGCCAGTAGTATACAGGGAGAGACCCAGTACTTC.

In DNA form, the CDR3 reads TGTGCCACCTCTTTAATAGCGGGAGCTGGGAATGAGCAGTTCTTC. Translating gives CATSLIAGAGNEQFF. This chain uses TRBV2 with TRBJ2-1; 9 nucleotides line up with TRBD2. The germline CDR1 and CDR2 sequences are SNHLY and FYNNEI. After removal of 10 bases from V and 7 bases from J, the junction contained 14 bases not matched to a gene. The CDR3 has 15 residues.

This chain connects TRBV6-5 to TRBJ2-7; no reliable D call. The CDR3 loop spans 14 amino acids. With 2 bases removed from V and 2 bases from J, the gap between germline ends came to 10 bases. Germline V CDR1 and CDR2: MNHEY, SVGAGI. The CDR3 reads CASSYGVHTYEQYF. The CDR3 bases are TGTGCCAGCAGTTACGGGGTGCACACCTACGAGCAGTACTTC.

This clone was seen only once. The V call is TRBV9, the J call TRBJ2-6, with D possibly being TRBD2 (5 bases). The V end lost 4 bases, the J end lost 0 bases, and 17 bases lay between the germline ends. The CDR3 runs to 18 residues. Germline V gene lookup returns CDR1 SGDLS and CDR2 YYNGEE. The CDR3 loop is CASSPRRAVNSGANVLTF. In DNA form, the CDR3 reads TGTGCCAGCAGCCCAAGGCGAGCGGTGAACTCTGGGGCCAACGTCCTGACTTTC. Looking up the rest from reference TRBV9 and TRBJ2-6 gives the full variable domain: DSGVTQTPKHLITATGQRVTLRCSPRSGDLSVYWYQQSLDQGLQFLIQYYNGEERAKGNILERFSAQQFPDLHSELNLSSLELGDSALYFCASSPRRAVNSGANVLTFGAGSRLTVL.

The sample holds one count of this clone. This sequence joins TRBV5-4 and TRBJ1-1; D perhaps matches TRBD1 (5 bases). The CDR3 contains 15 residues. Per the germline V gene, CDR1 is SGHNT and CDR2 is YYREEE (reference sequence). V dropped 4 bases and J dropped 2 bases, with 15 bases sitting between them. CDR3 sequence: CASSEKRQRNTEAFF. For the CDR3, the DNA is TGTGCCAGCAGCGAAAAACGACAGAGAAACACTGAAGCTTTCTTT.

In its sample, this clone was seen once. The rearrangement links TRBV6-5 to TRBJ2-7, with TRBD1 matching over 11 bases. CDR1 MNHEY and CDR2 SVGAGI come from the germline V gene. This CDR3 spans 14 amino acids. The V and J ends lost 5 bases and 6 bases, in that order; junction bases with no gene match: 6. DNA of the CDR3: TGTGCCAGCAGTAACCGGGACAGGGGGAGCGAGCAGTACTTC. This translates into CASSNRDRGSEQYF.

V and J are TRBV30 and TRBJ2-5; D remains ambiguous. V lost 3 bases, J lost 2 bases, and 16 bases lay in between. CDR1 and CDR2 (germline): GTSNPN, SVGIG (reference sequence). The length of the CDR3 is 15 residues. Written as DNA, the CDR3 is TGTGCCTGGAGCCCCGCACTGGGCTATCAAGAGACCCAGTACTTC. This gives the protein CAWSPALGYQETQYF.

The chain recombines TRBV28 with TRBJ2-7, with TRBD2 matching over 8 bases. Germline loops: CDR1 MDHEN, CDR2 SYDVKM. V dropped 3 bases and J dropped 11; count of bases not matched to a gene: 3. The CDR3 extends over 11 amino acids. This CDR3 reads CASSFAGGEYF. The DNA for the CDR3 is TGTGCCAGCAGTTTCGCGGGAGGAGAGTACTTC.

This clone showed up just once. A much larger clone lies one base from this, so it may be a read error. The same CDR3 also results from other DNA sequences found in this sample. The chain employs TRBV4-2 and TRBJ2-7, with D unclear. Germline CDR1 and CDR2: LGHNA and YNFKEQ. CDR3 size: 15 residues. The DNA of the CDR3 is TGTGCCAGTAGCCAAGAGGCGGAGCCCCCCTACGAGCAGTACTTC. This translates into CASSQEAEPPYEQYF.

This clone came up a few times. At one end the junction does not follow the germline gene, possibly because of a read error. CDR3 sequence reads: CASSLGSGGVGEIQYF. For the CDR3, the DNA is TGTGCCAGCAGCTTAGGGAGCGGGGGGGTAGGAGAGATCCAGTACTTC. V gene TRBV11-2 combines with J gene TRBJ2-5; 10 nucleotides align to TRBD2. Germline CDR1 reads SGHAT; CDR2 reads FQNNGV. The CDR3 is 16 residues long.

Points on this clone: This CDR3 is missing its conserved last phenylalanine or tryptophan, likely due to a read error. The chain has TRBV30 and TRBJ1-2; D is unclear. The CDR3 length is 15 residues. CDR1 GTSNPN and CDR2 SVGIG come from the germline V gene (reference sequence). Trimming shortened V by 6 bases and J by 6 bases, and 23 bases separated the two germline ends. The CDR3 region has the DNA TGTGCCTGCCTCTGGGGTTACGGGGAAGTCCATGGCTACACCCTC. Residues: CACLWGYGEVHGYTL.

This clone showed up just once. This rearrangement joins TRBV7-8 to TRBJ2-1; D is perhaps TRBD2 (5 bases). Trimming stripped 3 bases from V and 0 bases from J, with 12 bases between. The germline V gene has CDR1 SGHVS and CDR2 FQNEAQ. The CDR3 totals 16 residues. The CDR3 DNA reads as TGTGCCAGCAGCTTGTCCTGGAGGTCCTCCTACAATGAGCAGTTCTTC. As protein: CASSLSWRSSYNEQFF.

The chain has TRBV6-1 and TRBJ2-1; 10 bases map to TRBD2. Germline V gene data show CDR1 as MNHNS and CDR2 as SASEGT. This CDR3 spans 15 amino acids. The V gene end was trimmed by 5 bases and the J gene end by 6 bases; junction bases not matched to a gene: 7. CDR3 coding DNA: TGTGCCAGCAGTACACGGACTAGCGGTATCAATGAGCAGTTCTTC. Its protein is CASSTRTSGINEQFF.

In its sample, this clone was seen a few times. V is TRBV6-6 and J is TRBJ2-7; D might be TRBD1 (6 bases). Germline V gene sequence: CDR1 MNHNY, CDR2 SVGAGI (reference sequence). V lost 5 bases and J lost 2, with 7 bases in between. CDR3 length: 12 amino acids. The CDR3 protein is CASSRTAYEQYF. The CDR3 DNA reads as TGTGCCAGCAGTAGGACAGCCTACGAGCAGTACTTC.

The chain uses TRBV11-3 and TRBJ2-5, with D perhaps being TRBD1 or TRBD2 (5 bases each). With the DNA end fitting TRBJ2-7 better, the J assignment may be wrong. Per the germline V gene, CDR1 is SGHNT and CDR2 is YENEEA. The CDR3 extends over 15 amino acids. CDR3 sequence (DNA): TGTGCCAGCAGCTTAAGGAGCGGACCTGGGGCCGAGCAGTACTTC. Protein product: CASSLRSGPGAEQYF.

V is TRBV30 and J is TRBJ1-4; D gene uncertain. Germline CDR1 reads GTSNPN; CDR2 reads SVGIG (reference sequence). Trimming stripped 2 bases from V and 8 bases from J, with 12 bases between. This CDR3 spans 13 amino acids. The CDR3 loop is CAWSNWAREKLFF. DNA of the CDR3: TGTGCCTGGAGTAACTGGGCGAGGGAAAAACTGTTTTTT.

The J gene is TRBJ2-7, the V gene TRBV7-3; TRBD2 aligns across 10 bases. The germline gives CDR1 SGHTA, CDR2 FQGTGA. V dropped 4 bases and J dropped 5; count of bases not matched to a gene: 5. This CDR3 comprises 14 residues. CDR3 nucleotides: TGTGCCAGCAGCTCCTCTAGCGGGAGCCACGAGCAGTACTTC. This codes for CASSSSSGSHEQYF.

This sequence joins TRBV30 and TRBJ1-2; the match to TRBD1 covers 8 bases. V trimming: 5 bases; J trimming: 2 bases; junction bases outside the gene matches: 4. Germline V lookup: CDR1 GTSNPN, CDR2 SVGIG (reference sequence). CDR3 size: 13 residues. CDR3 amino acids: CAWSRDRNYGYTF. The CDR3 DNA sequence: TGTGCCTGGTCCCGGGACAGGAACTATGGCTACACCTTC.